This T cell receptor (beta chain) was obtained from a study of blood T cell repertoires in COVID-19. The protocol was immunoSEQ multiplex PCR, while the TCRdb copy is restricted to in-frame clones and leaves out a portion. The table records roughly 73,000 clones, nearly 90% of them present only once. CDR1 is ENHRY, CDR2 SYGVKD, per germline. There are 13 residues in the CDR3. Germline trimming cut 6 bases from V and 2 bases from J; bases unmatched to any gene: 3. This clonotype was obtained from an older man with acute or convalescent COVID-19. The sequencing input was peripheral blood. This rearrangement joins TRBV10-3 to TRBJ2-5, with TRBD1 identical over 7 bases. The CDR3 loop is CAISRDRQETQYF. CDR3 nucleotide sequence: TGTGCCATCAGCCGGGACAGACAAGAGACCCAGTACTTC.